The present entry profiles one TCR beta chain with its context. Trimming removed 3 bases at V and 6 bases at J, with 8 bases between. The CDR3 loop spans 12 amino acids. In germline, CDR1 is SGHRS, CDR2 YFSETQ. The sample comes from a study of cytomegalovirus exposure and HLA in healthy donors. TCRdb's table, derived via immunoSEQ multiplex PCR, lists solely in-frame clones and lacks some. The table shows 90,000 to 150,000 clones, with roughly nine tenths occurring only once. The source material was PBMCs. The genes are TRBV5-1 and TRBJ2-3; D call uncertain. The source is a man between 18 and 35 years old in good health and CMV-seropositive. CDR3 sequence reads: CASSSSVDTQYF. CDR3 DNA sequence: TGCGCCAGCAGCTCTTCGGTGGATACGCAGTATTTT.